This T cell receptor beta chain was found in a study of CD8 T cells in ankylosing spondylitis. Study conclusions and caveats: Clones linked to disease, bearing a CD8+ phenotype, were relatively rare in peripheral blood. Ankylosing spondylitis blood appeared to be characterized by a TCR beta motif of under 10 highly homologous variants.

V was shortened by 3 bases and J by 0 bases, with 13 bases between the two germline ends. Germline CDR1 is SGHRS and CDR2 is YFSETQ. This CDR3 is 17 amino acids long. This clonotype showed up just a few times. Antigen: not known. TCRdb re-called the 5' RACE reads with MiXCR, one entry per CDR3 protein. The sample lists 340,000 or so distinct CDR3 sequences, approximately 15% occurring once. The specimen was blood, either unsorted or a sorted T cell fraction (not recorded which). This receptor was identified in a male donor with ankylosing spondylitis or in good health (not recorded which). The genes are TRBV5-1 and TRBJ1-6; D not certain. In DNA, the CDR3 is TGCGCCAGCAGCTCCACAGATGGGAGCTCCTATAATTCACCCCTCCACTTT. This codes for CASSSTDGSSYNSPLHF.